The rows below give T cell receptor beta chains drawn from one sample of a study of blood T cell repertoires in COVID-19. This table comes from immunoSEQ multiplex PCR, and its TCRdb copy is limited to in-frame clones, with some not included. The table records around 22,000 clones, around 86% of them present only once. Sequencing input: peripheral blood. The receptors here all came from a human donor with active COVID-19. The donor label of this sample is uncertain. The CDR3 runs from the conserved cysteine through the conserved F or W. The order of the fields is J gene, D gene, V gene, clone size, CDR3 length, CDR3 DNA, CDR3 protein. The D gene is left open where the match is weak. Only some rows state a clone size, as once, few, many or a class for expanded clones.

J gene: TRBJ2-7; D gene: .; V gene: TRBV6-2/TRBV6-3; clone size: .; CDR3 length: 14; CDR3 DNA: TGTGCCAGCAGTTACGGAGGGGACGACGACGAGCAGTACTTC; CDR3 protein: CASSYGGDDDEQYF
J gene: TRBJ2-7; D gene: TRBD2; V gene: TRBV27; clone size: .; CDR3 length: 16; CDR3 DNA: TGTGCCAGCAGTTTATGGGCGGGGGAATTAACCTACGAGCAGTACTTC; CDR3 protein: CASSLWAGELTYEQYF
J gene: TRBJ2-1; D gene: .; V gene: TRBV12-3/TRBV12-4; clone size: once; CDR3 length: 11; CDR3 DNA: TGTGCCTGCGGGCACGGCGATGAGCAGTTCTTC; CDR3 protein: CACGHGDEQFF
J gene: TRBJ1-2; D gene: .; V gene: TRBV5-1; clone size: .; CDR3 length: 14; CDR3 DNA: TGCGCCAGCAGCTTGGGCGGGGCAGGGTCTGGCTACACCTTC; CDR3 protein: CASSLGGAGSGYTF
J gene: TRBJ2-7; D gene: TRBD1; V gene: TRBV18; clone size: .; CDR3 length: 13; CDR3 DNA: TGTGCCAGCTCCGGACAGGTCCCCTACGAGCAGTACTTC; CDR3 protein: CASSGQVPYEQYF
J gene: TRBJ2-2; D gene: .; V gene: TRBV11-3; clone size: .; CDR3 length: 14; CDR3 DNA: TGTGCCAGCAGTGACCAGGGTTACACCGGGGAGCTGTTTTTT; CDR3 protein: CASSDQGYTGELFF
J gene: TRBJ2-7; D gene: .; V gene: TRBV2; clone size: .; CDR3 length: 10; CDR3 DNA: TGTGCCAGCAGTGTACAGGGTCGGTACTTC; CDR3 protein: CASSVQGRYF
J gene: TRBJ1-2; D gene: .; V gene: TRBV19; clone size: .; CDR3 length: 13; CDR3 DNA: TGTGCCAGTAGTATGAGGCCCAGTAATGGCTACACCTTC; CDR3 protein: CASSMRPSNGYTF
J gene: TRBJ2-6; D gene: .; V gene: TRBV4-3; clone size: few; CDR3 length: 17; CDR3 DNA: TGCGCCAGCAGCCAAGATCTGGGCATTTCTGGGGCCAACGTCCTGACTTTC; CDR3 protein: CASSQDLGISGANVLTF
J gene: TRBJ2-1; D gene: TRBD2; V gene: TRBV11-2; clone size: .; CDR3 length: 14; CDR3 DNA: TGTGCCAGCAGCTTAGTAGCGGGAGTCGATGAGCAGTTCTTC; CDR3 protein: CASSLVAGVDEQFF
J gene: TRBJ1-1; D gene: .; V gene: TRBV7-9; clone size: .; CDR3 length: 14; CDR3 DNA: TGTGCCAGCAGCCCCCGGAGAGTAGGGGCTGAAGCTTTCTTT; CDR3 protein: CASSPRRVGAEAFF
J gene: TRBJ1-2; D gene: TRBD1; V gene: TRBV28; clone size: .; CDR3 length: 15; CDR3 DNA: TGTGCCAGCAGTTTCACCAGGGGGTTCGGCTATGGCTACACCTTC; CDR3 protein: CASSFTRGFGYGYTF
J gene: TRBJ2-3; D gene: TRBD2; V gene: TRBV7-2; clone size: .; CDR3 length: 17; CDR3 DNA: TGTGCCAGCAGCCCTCGACCCGGGACTAGCGTTTCAGATACGCAGTATTTT; CDR3 protein: CASSPRPGTSVSDTQYF
J gene: TRBJ2-1; D gene: .; V gene: TRBV15; clone size: .; CDR3 length: 16; CDR3 DNA: TGTGCCACCAGCAACCCCGGAGCGGATGCCTACAATGAGCAGTTCTTC; CDR3 protein: CATSNPGADAYNEQFF
J gene: TRBJ2-7; D gene: .; V gene: TRBV28; clone size: .; CDR3 length: 12; CDR3 DNA: TGTGCCAGCCGATCACACCCGTACGAGCAGTACTTC; CDR3 protein: CASRSHPYEQYF
J gene: TRBJ1-4; D gene: .; V gene: TRBV5-1; clone size: .; CDR3 length: 15; CDR3 DNA: TGCGCCAGCAGCTTGAGTCGGGCAGGGTCTGAAAAACTGTTTTTT; CDR3 protein: CASSLSRAGSEKLFF
J gene: TRBJ1-5; D gene: TRBD1; V gene: TRBV5-1; clone size: few; CDR3 length: 14; CDR3 DNA: TGCGCCAGCAGCTTGGGGGACAGGAATCAGCCCCAGCATTTT; CDR3 protein: CASSLGDRNQPQHF
J gene: TRBJ2-7; D gene: .; V gene: TRBV5-1; clone size: .; CDR3 length: 14; CDR3 DNA: TGCGCCAGCAGCTTGGCGGGCCCAGGGAACGAGCAGTACTTC; CDR3 protein: CASSLAGPGNEQYF
J gene: TRBJ1-5; D gene: .; V gene: TRBV6-5; clone size: .; CDR3 length: 15; CDR3 DNA: TGTGCCAGCAGATACCGCCGGGACACCAATCAGCCCCAGCATTTT; CDR3 protein: CASRYRRDTNQPQHF
J gene: TRBJ2-2; D gene: .; V gene: TRBV19; clone size: .; CDR3 length: 13; CDR3 DNA: TGTGCCAGTAAAGAGGGTGACACCGGGGAGCTGTTTTTT; CDR3 protein: CASKEGDTGELFF
J gene: TRBJ2-3; D gene: .; V gene: TRBV3-1/TRBV3-2; clone size: once; CDR3 length: 12; CDR3 DNA: TGTGCCAGCAGCCCACAGACAGATACGCAGTATTTT; CDR3 protein: CASSPQTDTQYF
J gene: TRBJ2-3; D gene: TRBD2; V gene: TRBV27; clone size: .; CDR3 length: 14; CDR3 DNA: TGTGCCAGCAGCAGACTAGCGGGTACAGATACGCAGTATTTT; CDR3 protein: CASSRLAGTDTQYF
J gene: TRBJ2-7; D gene: .; V gene: TRBV30; clone size: .; CDR3 length: 13; CDR3 DNA: TGTGCCTGGAGTGTTTCAGGGGTCCACGAGCAGTACTTC; CDR3 protein: CAWSVSGVHEQYF
J gene: TRBJ2-7; D gene: TRBD2; V gene: TRBV2; clone size: .; CDR3 length: 18; CDR3 DNA: TGTGCCAGCGAGGGGCCGGGACTAGCGGCAAAAACGGACTACGGGCAGTACTTC; CDR3 protein: CASEGPGLAAKTDYGQYF
J gene: TRBJ2-3; D gene: TRBD1; V gene: TRBV7-9; clone size: .; CDR3 length: 16; CDR3 DNA: TGTGCCAGCAGCTTGAACCGACAGGGGGCGGCAGATACGCAGTATTTT; CDR3 protein: CASSLNRQGAADTQYF
J gene: TRBJ1-1; D gene: .; V gene: TRBV10-1; clone size: .; CDR3 length: 23; CDR3 DNA: TGCGCCAGCAGTGAGTCTAGGGTCCTATCGGTGGGCGACGTCGGGAGATTGAACACTGAAGCTTTCTTT; CDR3 protein: CASSESRVLSVGDVGRLNTEAFF
J gene: TRBJ2-2; D gene: .; V gene: TRBV10-2; clone size: .; CDR3 length: 13; CDR3 DNA: TGCGCCAGCAGCAACCAGGGAACCGGGGAGCTGTTTTTT; CDR3 protein: CASSNQGTGELFF
J gene: TRBJ2-7; D gene: TRBD1; V gene: TRBV9; clone size: .; CDR3 length: 15; CDR3 DNA: TGTGCCAGCAGCGTAGATCAGACAGGGGCAGACGAGCAGTACTTC; CDR3 protein: CASSVDQTGADEQYF
J gene: TRBJ2-2; D gene: .; V gene: TRBV28; clone size: .; CDR3 length: 13; CDR3 DNA: TGTGCCAGCAGGGGCTCGAACACCGGGGAGCTGTTTTTT; CDR3 protein: CASRGSNTGELFF
J gene: TRBJ2-3; D gene: .; V gene: TRBV12-5; clone size: once; CDR3 length: 15; CDR3 DNA: TGTGCTAGTCTAATCGGGGGTTATAGCACAGATACGCAGTATTTT; CDR3 protein: CASLIGGYSTDTQYF
J gene: TRBJ1-4; D gene: .; V gene: TRBV21-1; clone size: .; CDR3 length: 13; CDR3 DNA: TGTGCCAGCAGCAAGGACAGAAATGAAAAACTGTTTTTT; CDR3 protein: CASSKDRNEKLFF
J gene: TRBJ1-2; D gene: .; V gene: TRBV29-1; clone size: .; CDR3 length: 13; CDR3 DNA: TGCAGCGTTCCCTTTTACCATGACACTGGCTACACCTTC; CDR3 protein: CSVPFYHDTGYTF
J gene: TRBJ2-6; D gene: .; V gene: TRBV4-1; clone size: .; CDR3 length: 16; CDR3 DNA: TGCGCCAGCAGCCAAGCGGGGAGCTCTGGGGCCAACGTCCTGACTTTC; CDR3 protein: CASSQAGSSGANVLTF
J gene: TRBJ2-5; D gene: .; V gene: TRBV6-1; clone size: .; CDR3 length: 15; CDR3 DNA: TGTGCCAGCAGTGAATTTGGGCAGGTAGAAGAGACCCAGTACTTC; CDR3 protein: CASSEFGQVEETQYF
J gene: TRBJ2-3; D gene: .; V gene: TRBV7-6; clone size: once; CDR3 length: 13; CDR3 DNA: TGTGCCAGCAGCTCGAGAGACACAGATACGCAGTATTTT; CDR3 protein: CASSSRDTDTQYF
J gene: TRBJ1-2; D gene: .; V gene: TRBV6-2/TRBV6-3; clone size: .; CDR3 length: 13; CDR3 DNA: TGTGCCAGCAGCCAGAGACAGAACTATGGCTACACCTTC; CDR3 protein: CASSQRQNYGYTF
J gene: TRBJ1-5; D gene: .; V gene: TRBV5-1; clone size: .; CDR3 length: 15; CDR3 DNA: TGCGCCAGCAGTCCCGACGGAGCCTACAATCAGCCCCAGCATTTT; CDR3 protein: CASSPDGAYNQPQHF
J gene: TRBJ2-5; D gene: .; V gene: TRBV19; clone size: .; CDR3 length: 13; CDR3 DNA: TGTGCCAGTAGTACACAGGGTCAAGAGACCCAGTACTTC; CDR3 protein: CASSTQGQETQYF
J gene: TRBJ2-7; D gene: .; V gene: TRBV9; clone size: once; CDR3 length: 15; CDR3 DNA: TGTGCCAGCTCCCGGGGGAGTTTTGGAATCTACGAGCAGTACTTC; CDR3 protein: CASSRGSFGIYEQYF
J gene: TRBJ2-6; D gene: .; V gene: TRBV10-1; clone size: .; CDR3 length: 22; CDR3 DNA: TGCGCCAGCATCCGAACGCGTCCCGTTCGCCGGACAGCAACCTCTGGGGCCAACGTCCTGACTTTC; CDR3 protein: CASIRTRPVRRTATSGANVLTF